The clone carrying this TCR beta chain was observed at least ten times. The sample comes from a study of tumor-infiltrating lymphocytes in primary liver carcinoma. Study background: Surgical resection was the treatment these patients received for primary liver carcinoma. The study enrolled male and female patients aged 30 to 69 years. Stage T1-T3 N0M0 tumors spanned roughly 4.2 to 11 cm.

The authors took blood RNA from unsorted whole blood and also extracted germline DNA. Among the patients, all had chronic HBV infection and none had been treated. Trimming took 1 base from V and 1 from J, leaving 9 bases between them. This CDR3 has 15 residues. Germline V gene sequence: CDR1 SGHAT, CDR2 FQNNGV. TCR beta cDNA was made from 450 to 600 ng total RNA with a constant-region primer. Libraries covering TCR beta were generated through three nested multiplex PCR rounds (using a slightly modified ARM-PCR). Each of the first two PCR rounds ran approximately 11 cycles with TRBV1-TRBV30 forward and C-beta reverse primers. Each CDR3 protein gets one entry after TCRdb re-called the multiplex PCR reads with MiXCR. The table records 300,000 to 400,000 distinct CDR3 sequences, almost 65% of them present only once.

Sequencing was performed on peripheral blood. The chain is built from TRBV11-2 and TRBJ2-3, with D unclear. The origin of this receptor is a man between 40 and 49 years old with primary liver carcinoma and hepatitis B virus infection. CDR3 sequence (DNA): TGTGCCAGCAGCTTAGGTCCCAGAGGCACAGATACGCAGTATTTT. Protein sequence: CASSLGPRGTDTQYF.